The entry below describes one TCR beta chain. Assay: immunoSEQ multiplex PCR; the TCRdb copy retains only in-frame clones and omits some. The sample has over 50,000 clones; more than 75% are singletons. This CDR3 comprises 14 residues. Unmatched junction bases numbered 5, after V lost 2 bases and J lost 6 bases. From germline, CDR1 is MNHEY and CDR2 SMNVEV (reference sequence). This specimen belongs to a study of technical replicates of blood from a few donors. The receptor was derived from a human donor in good health. Some clones in this sample may be carry-over from other donors' samples. The chain is built from TRBV27 and TRBJ2-7; the match to TRBD1 covers 9 bases. Sequences were obtained from PBMCs. DNA of the CDR3: TGTGCCAGCAGTTTACGGGGACAGGGAAGCGAGCAGTACTTC. Translation gives CASSLRGQGSEQYF.